Sequencing of this T cell receptor (beta chain) was carried out in a study of CD8 T cells in Susac syndrome. With random hexamers, roughly 0.45 to 1 ug RNA was reverse transcribed. A multiplex approach, immunoSEQ multiplex PCR, amplified TCR beta CDR3 across 54 Vbeta and 13 Jbeta. MiXCR, run by TCRdb on the immunoSEQ multiplex PCR reads, gives a single entry per CDR3 protein. The table records around 160,000 distinct CDR3 sequences, 90% to 95% of them present only once. CDR1 is ENHRY and CDR2 is SYGVKD in the germline V gene. The length of the CDR3 is 15 residues. Trimming left V 2 bases short and J 1 base short, with 10 bases between. The T cells that were sequenced for TCR beta were CD8+ and CD4+ cells from blood. Controls matched for age and sex were healthy donors. Negative isolation yielded the CD8+ and CD4+ T cells, while FACS enriched the TEMRA cells.

This sequence originates from a human donor in good health. Sequenced material: CD4+ T cells from PBMCs. The chain employs TRBV10-3 and TRBJ2-3, with a weak D call TRBD2 (5 bases). CDR3 nucleotide sequence: TGTGCCATCAGTGAGCTGGGGAGTGGCACAGATACGCAGTATTTT. This sequence encodes CAISELGSGTDTQYF.